These 25 T cell receptor beta chains came from one sample sequenced in a study of beta chain features in type 1 diabetes. Study conclusions and caveats: Shorter TCRB CDR3s, moderately but significantly so, were found in Type 1 diabetes patients in all four CD4+ subsets.

These receptors' antigens are unknown. The entirety of the isolated RNA underwent reverse transcription, so expressed TCRB transcripts were sequenced. Measured with immunoSEQ multiplex PCR; TCRdb has only the in-frame clones, and not every one. The table records some 700,000 clones, over 10% of them present only once. The sample consisted of naive CD4+ T cells from blood. All receptors come from a man aged 18 to 29 with type 1 diabetes.

V is TRBV7-2 and J is TRBJ1-1; 9 bases are shared with TRBD1. J gave up 5 bases and V 6 bases, and 7 bases lay outside the gene matches. Germline loops: CDR1 SGHTA, CDR2 FQGNSA. This CDR3 has 14 amino acids. The CDR3, as DNA: TGTGCCAGCAGTCGTCGGACAGGGGAGACTGAAGCTTTCTTT. Translating it yields CASSRRTGETEAFF.

The chain is built from TRBV10-3 and TRBJ2-4, with D possibly being TRBD1 (6 bases). Trimming took 5 bases from V and 1 from J, leaving 18 bases between them. The germline V gene has CDR1 ENHRY and CDR2 SYGVKD. CDR3 length: 17 amino acids. In nucleotides, the CDR3 is TGTGCCATCAGTCCGGGACACCCGAAGGGGGCCAAAAACATTCAGTACTTC. It translates to CAISPGHPKGAKNIQYF.

The chain recombines TRBV6-1 with TRBJ2-3; TRBD2 matches at 8 bases. Germline lookup yields CDR1 MNHNS and CDR2 SASEGT. V was clipped by 2 bases and J by 2 bases; unmatched bases: 6. CDR3 length: 16 residues. This chain's CDR3 is CASSEQAGANTDTQYF. In DNA, the CDR3 is TGTGCCAGCAGTGAACAAGCGGGGGCTAACACAGATACGCAGTATTTT.

The genes are TRBV4-1 and TRBJ2-5; TRBD2 matches 8 bases. This CDR3 is built from 17 residues. Germline CDR1 reads MGHRA; CDR2 reads YSYEKL. After removal of 0 bases from V and 5 bases from J, the junction contained 11 bases not matched to a gene. This CDR3 reads CASSQDPGGDLGETQYF. The CDR3 region has the DNA TGCGCCAGCAGCCAAGATCCCGGGGGGGATTTAGGTGAGACCCAGTACTTC.

This clone was observed a few times. The chain employs TRBV5-1 and TRBJ2-5, with D perhaps assigned TRBD1 or TRBD2 (5 bases each). Germline lookup yields CDR1 SGHRS and CDR2 YFSETQ. The CDR3 loop spans 16 amino acids. The V and J ends lost 4 bases and 3 bases respectively, with 19 bases between them. CDR3 DNA sequence: TGCGCCAGCAGCAAGGGGACCGTTCACCTTGAAGAGACCCAGTACTTC. Protein sequence: CASSKGTVHLEETQYF.

This clone has just a few counts. The V and J genes are TRBV30 and TRBJ1-2, with 10 bases that match TRBD1. The CDR3 spans 14 residues. V trimming: 3 bases; J trimming: 8 bases; junction bases outside the gene matches: 9. Germline V lookup: CDR1 GTSNPN, CDR2 SVGIG (reference sequence). In DNA, the CDR3 is TGTGCCTGGAGCCCCCGACAGGGGGCAGGGGGCTACACCTTC. This codes for CAWSPRQGAGGYTF.

The chain joins TRBV6-5 to TRBJ1-3; D uncertain. Germline CDR1 and CDR2: MNHEY and SVGAGI. Trimming took 0 bases from V and 0 from J, leaving 6 bases between them. CDR3 length: 15 residues. CDR3 sequence reads: CASSYSSDSGNTIYF. The CDR3 DNA reads TGTGCCAGCAGTTACTCGTCCGACTCTGGAAACACCATATATTTT.

The chain recombines TRBV7-3 with TRBJ2-1; D might be TRBD1 (6 bases). Deletions cut 4 bases from V and 7 bases from J, with 11 bases between. Germline lookup yields CDR1 SGHTA and CDR2 FQGTGA. This CDR3 region has 13 residues. CDR3 protein: CASSSADRNEQFF. The CDR3 coding sequence is TGTGCCAGCAGCTCCGCCGACAGGAATGAGCAGTTCTTC. Together with reference TRBV7-3 and TRBJ2-1, the CDR3 gives the full variable domain: GAGVSQTPSNKVTEKGKYVELRCDPISGHTALYWYRQSLGQGPEFLIYFQGTGAADDSGLPNDRFFAVRPEGSVSTLKIQRTERGDSAVYLCASSSADRNEQFFGPGTRLTVL.

The chain uses TRBV2 and TRBJ1-2, with TRBD1 as a possible D gene (5 bases). The CDR3 contains 15 residues. V was trimmed by 6 bases and J by 8 bases, leaving 22 bases between them. The germline V gene encodes CDR1 SNHLY and CDR2 FYNNEI. CDR3 in DNA: TGTGCCAGCAGCCCAGGGACCGCCCCATTGGGAGGCTACACCTTC. Encoded protein: CASSPGTAPLGGYTF.

This clone was counted between two and nine times. The chain has TRBV14 and TRBJ1-2; 9 positions agree with TRBD1. V lost 4 bases, J lost 9 bases, and 6 bases stayed unmatched. CDR3 length: 13 amino acids. Germline assignment: CDR1 SGHDN and CDR2 FVKESK. CDR3 in DNA: TGTGCCAGCAGCCTACAGGGGGCAATGAGCTACACCTTC. Encoded protein: CASSLQGAMSYTF.

V gene TRBV2 combines with J gene TRBJ1-5; D may be TRBD1 (5 bases). Trimming took 6 bases from V and 3 from J, leaving 12 bases between them. The germline V gene has CDR1 SNHLY and CDR2 FYNNEI. This CDR3 spans 14 amino acids. DNA for the CDR3: TGTGCCAGCAGCGTCGACAGCTACAATCAGCCCCAGCATTTT. Protein sequence: CASSVDSYNQPQHF.

The V and J genes are TRBV25-1 and TRBJ2-7, with D possibly matching TRBD2 (5 bases). V was pared by 0 bases and J by 1 base, with 10 bases between. The CDR3 contains 15 residues. CDR1 MGHDK and CDR2 SYGVNS come from the germline V gene. CDR3 amino acids: CASSEYRAVSYEQYF. CDR3 in DNA: TGTGCCAGCAGTGAATATAGAGCGGTTTCCTACGAGCAGTACTTC.

J is TRBJ2-6 and V is TRBV2; D gene ambiguous. The CDR3 is 14 residues long. With 10 bases removed from V and 0 bases from J, the gap between germline ends came to 10 bases. Germline CDR1 is SNHLY and CDR2 is FYNNEI. CDR3 in amino acids: CATDQISGANVLTF. CDR3 nucleotides: TGTGCCACCGACCAGATCTCTGGGGCCAACGTCCTGACTTTC.

The V call is TRBV7-6, the J call TRBJ1-5; D remains unclear. The CDR3 extends over 13 amino acids. CDR1 and CDR2 from the germline V gene are SGHVS and FNYEAQ. Trimming left V 1 base short and J 5 bases short, with 6 bases between. Here the CDR3 reads CASSLGMDQPQHF. The CDR3 DNA reads TGTGCCAGCAGCTTAGGGATGGATCAGCCCCAGCATTTT.

The V call is TRBV10-3, the J call TRBJ1-1; D is perhaps TRBD1 (6 bases). Germline V lookup: CDR1 ENHRY, CDR2 SYGVKD. Trimming took 8 bases from V and 5 from J, leaving 15 bases between them. The CDR3 extends over 13 amino acids. The CDR3: CAILGQGRTEAFF. In DNA, the CDR3 is TGTGCCATCCTCGGGCAGGGGAGGACTGAAGCTTTCTTT.

The rearrangement joins TRBV2 to TRBJ2-1; no definite D call. Trimming removed 6 bases from V and 7 bases from J, with 13 bases in between. The CDR3 contains 13 residues. Germline CDR1 SNHLY, CDR2 FYNNEI. The CDR3 spells CASRPSQSNEQFF. The CDR3 DNA sequence: TGTGCCAGCAGGCCTTCACAGAGTAATGAGCAGTTCTTC.

V gene TRBV4-2 combines with J gene TRBJ2-1; maybe TRBD2 (6 bases). Trimming took 1 base from V and 3 from J, leaving 10 bases between them. The length of the CDR3 is 15 residues. The germline V gene encodes CDR1 LGHNA and CDR2 YNFKEQ. CDR3 protein: CASSQAWGDYNEQFF. CDR3 sequence (DNA): TGTGCCAGCAGCCAAGCGTGGGGGGACTACAATGAGCAGTTCTTC.

The table lists this clone with a few counts. Here the CDR3 reads CASSAVHTGELFF. Written as DNA, the CDR3 is TGTGCCAGCAGCGCCGTCCACACCGGGGAGCTGTTTTTT. The chain is built from TRBV9 and TRBJ2-2; D is undetermined. This CDR3 has 13 residues. Per germline, CDR1 SGDLS and CDR2 YYNGEE. Trimming took 3 bases from V and 3 from J, leaving 6 bases between them.

This clone was recorded a few times. The chain links TRBV5-1 to TRBJ1-5, with D perhaps TRBD1 (6 bases). The CDR3 is 15 residues long. CDR1 is SGHRS, CDR2 YFSETQ, per germline. Trimming shortened V by 4 bases and J by 0 bases, and 11 bases separated the two germline ends. Written as DNA, the CDR3 is TGCGCCAGCAGCGCGGGGGCAGATAGCAATCAGCCCCAGCATTTT. This encodes CASSAGADSNQPQHF.

The sample holds a few counts of this clone. The rearrangement joins TRBV25-1 to TRBJ1-4; maybe TRBD1 (5 bases). Germline-derived CDR1 and CDR2 are MGHDK and SYGVNS. The V end lost 4 bases, the J end lost 0 bases, and 15 bases lay between the germline ends. The CDR3 has 17 residues. The CDR3 loop is CASSVFGTGTTNEKLFF. The CDR3 coding sequence is TGTGCCAGCAGTGTATTCGGGACTGGTACAACTAATGAAAAACTGTTTTTT.

This clone showed up just once. The rearrangement links TRBV19 to TRBJ1-6, with TRBD1 matching 9 bases. The length of the CDR3 is 16 residues. V lost 1 base and J lost 8; bases outside the gene matches: 6. Per the germline V gene, CDR1 is LNHDA and CDR2 is SQIVND (reference sequence). CDR3 sequence: CASSIGVDRGYSPLHF. CDR3 in DNA: TGTGCCAGTAGTATAGGTGTGGACAGGGGATATTCACCCCTCCACTTT.

This clone was detected a few times. The chain combines TRBV28 with TRBJ1-1; 8 bases agree with TRBD1. Germline CDR1 and CDR2: MDHEN and SYDVKM. V gave up 11 bases and J gave up 3 bases; unmatched junction bases: 8. CDR3 size: 13 residues. CDR3 bases: TGTGCCTCCCCGCGGACAGGGCACACTGAAGCTTTCTTT. This gives the protein CASPRTGHTEAFF.

This clone was counted a few times. The V call is TRBV7-8, the J call TRBJ2-5; weak D call: TRBD2 (6 bases). The germline gives CDR1 SGHVS, CDR2 FQNEAQ. Trimming shortened V by 4 bases and J by 2 bases, and 11 bases separated the two germline ends. The CDR3 sequence is 14 residues long. The CDR3 loop reads CASSSPGVQETQYF. The CDR3 nucleotides read TGTGCCAGCAGCTCCCCGGGGGTGCAAGAGACCCAGTACTTC.

This clone was seen more than once but under ten times. The rearrangement uses TRBV28 and TRBJ1-2; D is uncertain. Germline CDR1 MDHEN, CDR2 SYDVKM. This CDR3 is built from 11 residues. The V gene lost 5 bases and the J gene lost 4 bases, with 5 bases spanning the gap. The CDR3 DNA reads as TGTGCCAGCAGTCCGCGCTATGGCTACACCTTC. Its protein product is CASSPRYGYTF.

This clone turned up a few times. The rearrangement links TRBV18 to TRBJ1-1; tentative D call: TRBD1 (5 bases). Trimming cost V 2 bases and J 1 base, with 8 bases left between them. Germline V lookup: CDR1 KGHSH, CDR2 LQKENI. CDR3 length: 14 amino acids. The CDR3 loop is CASSPARANTEAFF. DNA for the CDR3: TGTGCCAGCTCACCAGCCAGGGCGAACACTGAAGCTTTCTTT.